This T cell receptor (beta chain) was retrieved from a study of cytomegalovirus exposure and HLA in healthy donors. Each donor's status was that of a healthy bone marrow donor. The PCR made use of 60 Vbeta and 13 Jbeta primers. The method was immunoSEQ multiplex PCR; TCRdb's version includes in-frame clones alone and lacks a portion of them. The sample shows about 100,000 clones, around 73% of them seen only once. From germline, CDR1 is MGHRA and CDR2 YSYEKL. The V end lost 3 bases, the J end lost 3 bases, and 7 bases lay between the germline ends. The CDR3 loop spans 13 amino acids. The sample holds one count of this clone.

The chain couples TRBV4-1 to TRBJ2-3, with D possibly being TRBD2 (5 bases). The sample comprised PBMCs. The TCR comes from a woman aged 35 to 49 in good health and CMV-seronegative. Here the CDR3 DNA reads TGCGCCAGCAGCCACGAGGGTACAGATACGCAGTATTTT. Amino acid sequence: CASSHEGTDTQYF.